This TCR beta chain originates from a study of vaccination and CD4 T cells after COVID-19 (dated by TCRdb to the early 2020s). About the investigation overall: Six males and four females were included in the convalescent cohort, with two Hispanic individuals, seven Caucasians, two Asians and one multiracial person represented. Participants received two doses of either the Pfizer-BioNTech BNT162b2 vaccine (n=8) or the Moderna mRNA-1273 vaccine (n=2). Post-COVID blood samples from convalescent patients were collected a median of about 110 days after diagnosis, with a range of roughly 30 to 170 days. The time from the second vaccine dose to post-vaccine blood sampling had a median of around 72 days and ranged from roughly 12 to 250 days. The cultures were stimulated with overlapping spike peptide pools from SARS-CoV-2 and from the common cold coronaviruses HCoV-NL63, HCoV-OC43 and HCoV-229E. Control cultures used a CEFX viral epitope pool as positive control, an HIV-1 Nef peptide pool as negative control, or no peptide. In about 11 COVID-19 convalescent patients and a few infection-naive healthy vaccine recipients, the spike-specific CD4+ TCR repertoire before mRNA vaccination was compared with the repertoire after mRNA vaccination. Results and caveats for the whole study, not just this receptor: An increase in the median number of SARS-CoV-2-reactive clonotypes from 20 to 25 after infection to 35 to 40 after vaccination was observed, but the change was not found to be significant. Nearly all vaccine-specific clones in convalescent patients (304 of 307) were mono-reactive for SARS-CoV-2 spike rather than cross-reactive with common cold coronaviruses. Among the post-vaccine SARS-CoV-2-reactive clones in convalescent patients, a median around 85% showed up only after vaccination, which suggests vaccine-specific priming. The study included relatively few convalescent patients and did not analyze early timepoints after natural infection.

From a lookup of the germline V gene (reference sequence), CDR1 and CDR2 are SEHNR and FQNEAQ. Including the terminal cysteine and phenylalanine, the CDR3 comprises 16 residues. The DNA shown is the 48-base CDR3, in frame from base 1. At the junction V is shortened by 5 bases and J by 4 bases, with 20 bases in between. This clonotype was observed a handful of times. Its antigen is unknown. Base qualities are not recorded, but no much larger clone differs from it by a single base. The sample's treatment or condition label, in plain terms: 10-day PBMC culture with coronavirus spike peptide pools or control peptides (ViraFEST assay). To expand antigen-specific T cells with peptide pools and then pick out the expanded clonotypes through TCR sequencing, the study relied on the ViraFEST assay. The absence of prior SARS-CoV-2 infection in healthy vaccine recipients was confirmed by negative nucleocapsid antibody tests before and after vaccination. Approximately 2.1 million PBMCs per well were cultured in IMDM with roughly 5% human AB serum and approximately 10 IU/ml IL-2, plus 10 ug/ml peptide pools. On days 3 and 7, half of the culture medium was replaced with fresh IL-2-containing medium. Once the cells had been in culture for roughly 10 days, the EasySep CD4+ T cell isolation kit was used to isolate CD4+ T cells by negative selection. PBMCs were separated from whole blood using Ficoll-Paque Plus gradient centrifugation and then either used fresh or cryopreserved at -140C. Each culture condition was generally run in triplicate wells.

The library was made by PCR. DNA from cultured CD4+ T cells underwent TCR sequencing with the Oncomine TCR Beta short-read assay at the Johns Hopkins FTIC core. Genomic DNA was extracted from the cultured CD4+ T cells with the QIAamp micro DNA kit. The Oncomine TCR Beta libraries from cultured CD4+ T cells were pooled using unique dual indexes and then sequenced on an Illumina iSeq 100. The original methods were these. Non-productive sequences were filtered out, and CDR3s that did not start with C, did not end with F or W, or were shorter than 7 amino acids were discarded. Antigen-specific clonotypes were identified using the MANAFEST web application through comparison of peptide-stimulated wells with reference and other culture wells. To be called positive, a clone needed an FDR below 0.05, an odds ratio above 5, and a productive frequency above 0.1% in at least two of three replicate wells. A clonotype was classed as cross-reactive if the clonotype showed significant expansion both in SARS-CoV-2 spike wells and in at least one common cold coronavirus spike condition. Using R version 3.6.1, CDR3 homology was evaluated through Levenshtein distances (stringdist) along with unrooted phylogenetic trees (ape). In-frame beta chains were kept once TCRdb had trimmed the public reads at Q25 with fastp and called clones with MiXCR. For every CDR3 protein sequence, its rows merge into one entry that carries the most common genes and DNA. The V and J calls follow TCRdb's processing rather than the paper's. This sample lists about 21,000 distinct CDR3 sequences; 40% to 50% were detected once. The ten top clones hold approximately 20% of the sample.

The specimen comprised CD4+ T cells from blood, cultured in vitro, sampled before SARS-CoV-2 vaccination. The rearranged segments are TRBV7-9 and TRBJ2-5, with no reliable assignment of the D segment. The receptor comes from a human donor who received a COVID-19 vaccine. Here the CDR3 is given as CASSPQASSGRETQYF. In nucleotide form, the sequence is TGTGCCAGCAGCCCACAAGCCTCGTCGGGCCGAGAGACCCAGTACTTC.